Listed below are T cell receptor beta chains from one sample, sequenced in a study of blood T cell repertoires in COVID-19. The repertoire was sequenced with immunoSEQ multiplex PCR; TCRdb's copy has only in-frame clones and lacks some. The top ten hold 0.52% of the sample, which has roughly 70,000 clones, 90% seen once. The sample consisted of peripheral blood. The receptors come from a man in his forties or fifties with COVID-19, enrolled during active disease. The CDR3 runs from the conserved cysteine through the conserved F or W. The D gene is left open where the match is weak. Clone size is given for some rows only: seen once, a few or many times, or a class if the clone is expanded.

size	V	J	D	CDR3	DNA
.	TRBV10-3	TRBJ2-3	TRBD2	CATMGGSTDTQYF	TGTGCCACCATGGGGGGGAGCACAGATACGCAGTATTTT
.	TRBV28	TRBJ1-1	.	CASSSLKQGRGMNTEAFF	TGTGCCAGCAGCTCACTAAAACAGGGAAGGGGGATGAACACTGAAGCTTTCTTT
.	TRBV20-1	TRBJ2-3	TRBD2	CSASPWTSGKPDTQYF	TGCAGTGCTAGTCCCTGGACTAGCGGGAAGCCAGATACGCAGTATTTT
.	TRBV10-3	TRBJ2-3	TRBD2	CAISGSGTSGRAQRTDTQYF	TGTGCCATCAGTGGATCCGGGACTAGCGGGAGGGCCCAACGCACAGATACGCAGTATTTT
.	TRBV19	TRBJ1-5	TRBD1	CASSIALDRVQPQHF	TGTGCCAGTAGTATAGCTCTGGACAGGGTCCAGCCCCAGCATTTT
.	TRBV9	TRBJ1-2	.	CASTSDGGRDYGYTF	TGTGCCAGTACCTCGGACGGGGGAAGGGACTATGGCTACACCTTC
.	TRBV7-6	TRBJ2-4	TRBD1	CASSPDRVSAKNIQYF	TGTGCCAGCAGCCCCGACAGGGTGTCAGCCAAAAACATTCAGTACTTC
.	TRBV5-1	TRBJ1-6	.	CASSLGDIDNSPLHF	TGCGCCAGCAGCTTGGGGGACATAGATAATTCACCCCTCCACTTT
.	TRBV30	TRBJ1-5	.	CAWSGGGDLHQPQHF	TGTGCCTGGAGTGGTGGAGGAGACCTCCATCAGCCCCAGCATTTT
.	TRBV30	TRBJ1-5	TRBD1	CAWNNGQGENQPQHF	TGTGCCTGGAATAACGGACAGGGGGAAAATCAGCCCCAGCATTTT
.	TRBV28	TRBJ1-5	.	CASSVFILSGNQPQHF	TGTGCCAGCAGTGTGTTCATCCTTTCGGGCAATCAGCCCCAGCATTTT
.	TRBV5-6	TRBJ2-7	.	CASSFLTTSSYEQYF	TGTGCCAGCAGCTTTTTGACTACTAGCTCCTACGAGCAGTACTTC
.	TRBV6-5	TRBJ1-2	TRBD1	CASSYSEGANGYTF	TGTGCCAGCAGTTACAGTGAGGGGGCTAATGGCTACACCTTC
.	TRBV18	TRBJ1-2	.	CASSLRSGGANGYTF	TGTGCCAGCTCACTGAGGAGTGGGGGGGCGAATGGCTACACCTTC
.	TRBV3-1/TRBV3-2	TRBJ1-3	.	CASSQVPREGGNTIYF	TGTGCCAGCAGCCAAGTTCCCCGAGAGGGTGGAAACACCATATATTTT
.	TRBV29-1	TRBJ1-1	.	CSVDRGTEAFF	TGCAGCGTTGACAGGGGCACTGAAGCTTTCTTT
once	TRBV19	TRBJ1-5	TRBD1	CASSTRRQGAGQPQHF	TGTGCCAGTAGTACCCGACGACAGGGGGCGGGTCAGCCCCAGCATTTT
.	TRBV27	TRBJ2-3	TRBD2	CASKWRREGSTDTQYF	TGTGCCAGCAAGTGGAGGCGGGAGGGGAGCACAGATACGCAGTATTTT
.	TRBV19	TRBJ2-2	TRBD1	CASRLGQGSTGELFF	TGTGCCAGTAGGCTAGGACAGGGCTCCACCGGGGAGCTGTTTTTT
.	TRBV5-1	TRBJ1-2	TRBD1	CASSHGQGDYGYTF	TGCGCCAGCAGCCATGGACAGGGGGACTATGGCTACACCTTC
.	TRBV30	TRBJ2-7	.	CAWSQTVNEQYF	TGTGCCTGGAGTCAGACAGTCAACGAGCAGTACTTC
few	TRBV7-9	TRBJ2-7	TRBD1	CASSWGQGYEQYF	TGTGCCAGCAGCTGGGGACAGGGCTACGAGCAGTACTTC
.	TRBV18	TRBJ2-2	.	CASTTGNTGELFF	TGTGCCAGCACAACAGGGAACACCGGGGAGCTGTTTTTT
.	TRBV19	TRBJ2-2	.	CASSISALRGTGELFF	TGTGCCAGTAGTATTAGTGCCCTGCGTGGCACCGGGGAGCTGTTTTTT
.	TRBV30	TRBJ1-5	.	CAWSTRADQPQHF	TGTGCCTGGAGTACGAGGGCGGATCAGCCCCAGCATTTT
.	TRBV30	TRBJ2-1	TRBD2	CAWSRGLAGGTNEQFF	TGTGCCTGGAGCCGGGGACTAGCGGGAGGTACCAATGAGCAGTTCTTC
.	TRBV6-5	TRBJ2-1	TRBD1	CASSYSRGRVDNEQFF	TGTGCCAGCAGTTACTCAAGGGGGCGGGTGGACAATGAGCAGTTCTTC
.	TRBV12-5	TRBJ1-2	.	CASGSHNYGYTF	TGTGCTAGTGGTAGCCATAACTATGGCTACACCTTC
.	TRBV4-1	TRBJ1-4	TRBD1	CASSHRDRINEKLFF	TGCGCCAGCAGCCATAGGGACAGAATTAATGAAAAACTGTTTTTT
.	TRBV7-2	TRBJ1-5	.	CASSLTRGGAANQPQHF	TGTGCCAGCAGCTTAACCCGGGGAGGAGCGGCCAATCAGCCCCAGCATTTT
.	TRBV6-5	TRBJ1-5	TRBD1	CASADRPVDQPQHF	TGTGCCAGCGCGGACAGGCCCGTGGATCAGCCCCAGCATTTT
.	TRBV7-3	TRBJ2-2	.	CASSLEPSGTGELFF	TGTGCCAGCAGCTTGGAGCCTTCCGGGACCGGGGAGCTGTTTTTT
.	TRBV5-1	TRBJ2-5	.	CASSLVSNQETQYF	TGCGCCAGCAGCTTGGTTTCTAACCAAGAGACCCAGTACTTC
.	TRBV30	TRBJ2-5	TRBD1	CAWSQGSGETQYF	TGTGCCTGGTCACAGGGGTCGGGGGAGACCCAGTACTTC
.	TRBV28	TRBJ2-1	TRBD2	CASILAGDYNEQFF	TGTGCCAGCATATTAGCGGGAGATTACAATGAGCAGTTCTTC
.	TRBV5-1	TRBJ2-7	.	CASSPREGAYEQYF	TGCGCCAGCAGCCCCAGGGAAGGGGCCTACGAGCAGTACTTC
.	TRBV18	TRBJ1-2	.	CASLRQPSYGYTF	TGTGCCAGCCTTAGACAGCCATCTTATGGCTACACCTTC
.	TRBV6-6	TRBJ1-6	.	CASSYSSAPGNSPLHF	TGTGCCAGCAGTTACTCGAGCGCACCGGGAAATTCACCCCTCCACTTT
.	TRBV4-3	TRBJ2-7	TRBD2	CASSSSWEGGPYEQYF	TGCGCCAGCAGCTCTTCCTGGGAGGGAGGGCCCTACGAGCAGTACTTC
.	TRBV7-8	TRBJ2-2	TRBD2	CASSPESSGIHGELFF	TGTGCCAGCAGCCCAGAGTCTAGCGGGATTCACGGGGAGCTGTTTTTT
.	TRBV11-2	TRBJ2-2	.	CASSLDLANTGELFF	TGTGCCAGCAGCTTAGATCTGGCAAACACCGGGGAGCTGTTTTTT
.	TRBV28	TRBJ1-2	.	CASSADMSGYTF	TGTGCCAGCAGTGCTGACATGTCTGGCTACACCTTC
.	TRBV3-1/TRBV3-2	TRBJ2-7	TRBD1	CASSHRQGATGEQYF	TGTGCCAGCAGCCATCGACAGGGGGCAACGGGGGAGCAGTACTTC
.	TRBV10-3	TRBJ2-1	.	CAISPGEYNEQFF	TGTGCCATCAGTCCGGGAGAGTACAATGAGCAGTTCTTC
few	TRBV7-8	TRBJ2-7	TRBD1	CASSFRQGAPYEQYF	TGTGCCAGCAGCTTTCGACAGGGGGCACCCTACGAGCAGTACTTC
once	TRBV5-4	TRBJ2-7	.	CASSPSEALSYEQYF	TGTGCCAGCAGCCCCTCTGAGGCGTTATCCTACGAGCAGTACTTC
.	TRBV30	TRBJ1-3	.	CAWNPTGSAGNTIYF	TGTGCCTGGAACCCGACAGGTTCGGCTGGAAACACCATATATTTT
.	TRBV7-3	TRBJ2-1	TRBD2	CASSHQGGSHEQFF	TGTGCCAGCAGTCACCAGGGAGGGTCCCATGAGCAGTTCTTC
.	TRBV23-1	TRBJ1-3	.	CASSQSPNPSGNTIYF	TGCGCCAGCAGTCAATCCCCTAACCCCTCTGGAAACACCATATATTTT
.	TRBV7-2	TRBJ2-1	TRBD2	CASSLGAGVVTNEQFF	TGTGCCAGCAGCTTAGGGGCGGGAGTAGTTACCAATGAGCAGTTCTTC
.	TRBV2	TRBJ1-1	.	CASSTLNLAFF	TGTGCCAGCTCAACCCTAAACTTGGCTTTCTTT
.	TRBV12-3/TRBV12-4	TRBJ2-1	.	CAAGWAYNEQFF	TGTGCCGCCGGGTGGGCCTACAATGAGCAGTTCTTC